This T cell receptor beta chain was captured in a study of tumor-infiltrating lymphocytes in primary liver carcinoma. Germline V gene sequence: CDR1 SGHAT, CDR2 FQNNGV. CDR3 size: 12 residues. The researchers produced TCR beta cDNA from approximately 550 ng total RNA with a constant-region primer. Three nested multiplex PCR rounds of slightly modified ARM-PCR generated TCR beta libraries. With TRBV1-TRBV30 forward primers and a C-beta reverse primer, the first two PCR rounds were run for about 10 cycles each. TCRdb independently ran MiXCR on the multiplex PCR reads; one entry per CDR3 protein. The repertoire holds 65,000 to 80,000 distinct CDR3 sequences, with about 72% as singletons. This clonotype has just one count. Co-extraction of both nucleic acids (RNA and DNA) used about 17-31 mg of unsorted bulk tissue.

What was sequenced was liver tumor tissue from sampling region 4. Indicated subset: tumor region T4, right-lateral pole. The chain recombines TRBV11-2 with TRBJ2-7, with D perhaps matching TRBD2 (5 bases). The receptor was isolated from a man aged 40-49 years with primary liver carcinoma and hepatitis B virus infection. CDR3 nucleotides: TGTGTCAGTGGCCCCCGAGGACGGGAACAGTACTTC. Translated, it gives CVSGPRGREQYF.